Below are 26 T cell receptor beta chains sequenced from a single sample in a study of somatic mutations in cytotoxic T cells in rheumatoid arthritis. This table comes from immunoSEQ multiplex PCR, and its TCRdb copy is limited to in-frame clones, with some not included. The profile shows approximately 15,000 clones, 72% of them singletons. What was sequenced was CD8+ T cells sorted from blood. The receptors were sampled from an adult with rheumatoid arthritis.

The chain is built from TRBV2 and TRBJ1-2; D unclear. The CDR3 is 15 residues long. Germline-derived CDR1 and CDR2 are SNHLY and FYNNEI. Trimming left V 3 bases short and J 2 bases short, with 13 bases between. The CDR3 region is CASSDVTTINYGYTF. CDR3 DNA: TGTGCCAGCAGTGACGTGACCACCATAAACTATGGCTACACCTTC.

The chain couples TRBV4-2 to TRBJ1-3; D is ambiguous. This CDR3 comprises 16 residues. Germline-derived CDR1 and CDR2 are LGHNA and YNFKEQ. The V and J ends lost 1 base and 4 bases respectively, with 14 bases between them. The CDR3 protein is CASSQVGSRRGNTIYF. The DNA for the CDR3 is TGTGCCAGCAGCCAAGTTGGTTCGCGGCGAGGAAACACCATATATTTT.

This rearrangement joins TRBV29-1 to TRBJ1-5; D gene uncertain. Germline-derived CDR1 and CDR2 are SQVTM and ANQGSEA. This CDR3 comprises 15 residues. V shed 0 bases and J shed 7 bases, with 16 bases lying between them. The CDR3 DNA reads TGCAGCGTTGAAGAAGAAGGAACCGGCGGACAGCCCCAGCATTTT. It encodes CSVEEEGTGGQPQHF.

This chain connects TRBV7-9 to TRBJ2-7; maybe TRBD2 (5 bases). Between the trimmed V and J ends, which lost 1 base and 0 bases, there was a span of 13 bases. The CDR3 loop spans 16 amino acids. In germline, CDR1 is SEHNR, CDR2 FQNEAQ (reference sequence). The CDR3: CASSLETGFFSYEQYF. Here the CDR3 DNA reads TGTGCCAGCAGCTTAGAAACGGGATTTTTCTCCTACGAGCAGTACTTC.

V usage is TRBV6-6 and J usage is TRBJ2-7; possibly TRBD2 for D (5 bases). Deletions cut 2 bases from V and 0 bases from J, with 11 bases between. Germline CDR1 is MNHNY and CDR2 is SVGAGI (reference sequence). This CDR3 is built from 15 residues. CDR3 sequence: CASSYSSGSSYEQYF. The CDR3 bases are TGTGCCAGCAGTTACAGCTCGGGATCCTCCTACGAGCAGTACTTC.

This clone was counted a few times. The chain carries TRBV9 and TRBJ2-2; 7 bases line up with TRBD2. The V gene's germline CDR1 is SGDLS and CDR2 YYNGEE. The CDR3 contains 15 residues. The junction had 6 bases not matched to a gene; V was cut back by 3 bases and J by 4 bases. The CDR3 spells CASSDVGGGTGELFF. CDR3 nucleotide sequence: TGTGCCAGCAGCGACGTGGGGGGGGGCACCGGGGAGCTGTTTTTT.

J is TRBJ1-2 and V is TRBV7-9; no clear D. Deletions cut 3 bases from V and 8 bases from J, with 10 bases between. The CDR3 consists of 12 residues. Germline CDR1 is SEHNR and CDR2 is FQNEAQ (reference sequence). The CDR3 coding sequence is TGTGCCAGCAGCTTGGGAAGGAGCGGCTACACCTTC. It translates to CASSLGRSGYTF.

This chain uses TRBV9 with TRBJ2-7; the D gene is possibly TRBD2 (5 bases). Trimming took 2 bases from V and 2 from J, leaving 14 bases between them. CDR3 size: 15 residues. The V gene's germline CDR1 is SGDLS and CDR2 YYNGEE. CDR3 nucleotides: TGTGCCAGCAGCGTTCTCCCGACTACTGCCTACGAGCAGTACTTC. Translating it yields CASSVLPTTAYEQYF.

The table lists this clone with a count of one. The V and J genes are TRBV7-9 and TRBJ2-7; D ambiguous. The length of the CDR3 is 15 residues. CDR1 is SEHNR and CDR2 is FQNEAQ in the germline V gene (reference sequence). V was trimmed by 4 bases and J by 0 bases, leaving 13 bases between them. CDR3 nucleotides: TGTGCCAGCAGCTCCCCCGGACGTAACTCCTACGAGCAGTACTTC. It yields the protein CASSSPGRNSYEQYF.

CDR3 DNA: TGTGCCAGTAGTCGGTCGGGGGGGCTGGAGACCCAGTACTTC. Its translation is CASSRSGGLETQYF. The J gene is TRBJ2-5, the V gene TRBV19; 8 nucleotides align to TRBD2. J gave up 5 bases and V 5 bases, and 7 bases lay outside the gene matches. Germline V gives CDR1 LNHDA, CDR2 SQIVND (reference sequence). CDR3 size: 14 residues.

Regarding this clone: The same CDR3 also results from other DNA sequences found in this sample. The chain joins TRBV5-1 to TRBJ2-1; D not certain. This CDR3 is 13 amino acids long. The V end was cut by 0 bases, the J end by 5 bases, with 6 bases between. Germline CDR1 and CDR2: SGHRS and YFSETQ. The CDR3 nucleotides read TGCGCCAGCAGCTTGGCTGGGAACAATGAGCAGTTCTTC. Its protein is CASSLAGNNEQFF.

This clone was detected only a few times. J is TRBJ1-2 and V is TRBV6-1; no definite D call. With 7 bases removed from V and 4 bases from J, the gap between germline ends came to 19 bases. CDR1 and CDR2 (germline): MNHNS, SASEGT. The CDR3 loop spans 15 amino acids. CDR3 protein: CASNPTRTGFYGYTF. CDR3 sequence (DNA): TGTGCCAGCAACCCAACTCGGACTGGTTTCTATGGCTACACCTTC.

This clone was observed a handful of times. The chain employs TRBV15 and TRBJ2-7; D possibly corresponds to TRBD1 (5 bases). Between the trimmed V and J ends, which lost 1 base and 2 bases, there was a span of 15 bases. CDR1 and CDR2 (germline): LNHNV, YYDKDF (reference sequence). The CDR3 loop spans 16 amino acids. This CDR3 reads CATSRVKGAGTYEQYF. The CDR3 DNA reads TGTGCCACCAGCAGAGTGAAAGGGGCCGGAACCTACGAGCAGTACTTC.

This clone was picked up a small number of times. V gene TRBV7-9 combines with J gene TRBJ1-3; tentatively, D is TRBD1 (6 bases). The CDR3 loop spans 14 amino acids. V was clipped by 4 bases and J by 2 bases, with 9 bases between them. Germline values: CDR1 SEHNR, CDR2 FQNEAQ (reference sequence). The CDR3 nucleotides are TGTGCCAGCAGCTCTACAGGGACTGGAAACACCATATATTTT. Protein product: CASSSTGTGNTIYF.

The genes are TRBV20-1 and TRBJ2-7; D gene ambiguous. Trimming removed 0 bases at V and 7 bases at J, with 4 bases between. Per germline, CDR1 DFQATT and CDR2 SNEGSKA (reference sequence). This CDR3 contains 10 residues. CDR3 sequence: CSAREGEQYF. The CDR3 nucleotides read TGCAGTGCTAGAGAGGGAGAGCAGTACTTC.

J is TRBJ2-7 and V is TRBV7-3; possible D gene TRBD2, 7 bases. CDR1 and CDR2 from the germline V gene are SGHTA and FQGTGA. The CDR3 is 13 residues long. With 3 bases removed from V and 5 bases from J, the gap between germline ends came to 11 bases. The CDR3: CASSFGGHNEQYF. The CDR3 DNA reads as TGTGCCAGCAGCTTCGGGGGGCATAACGAGCAGTACTTC.

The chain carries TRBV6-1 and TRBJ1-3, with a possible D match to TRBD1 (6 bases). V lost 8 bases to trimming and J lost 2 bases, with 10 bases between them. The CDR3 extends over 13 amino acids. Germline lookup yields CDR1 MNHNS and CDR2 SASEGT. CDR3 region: CASGGTTGNTIYF. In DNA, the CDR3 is TGTGCCAGCGGTGGGACAACTGGAAACACCATATATTTT.

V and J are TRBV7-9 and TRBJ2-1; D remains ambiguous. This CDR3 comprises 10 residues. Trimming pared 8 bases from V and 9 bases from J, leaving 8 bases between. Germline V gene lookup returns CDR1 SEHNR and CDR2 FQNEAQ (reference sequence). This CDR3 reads CASGYTEQFF. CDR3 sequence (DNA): TGTGCCAGCGGATATACTGAGCAGTTCTTC.

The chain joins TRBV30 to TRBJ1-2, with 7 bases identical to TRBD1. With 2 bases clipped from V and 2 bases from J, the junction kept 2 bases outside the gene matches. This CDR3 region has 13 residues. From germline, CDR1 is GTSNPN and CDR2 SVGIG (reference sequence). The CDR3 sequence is CAWSTGANYGYTF. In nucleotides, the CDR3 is TGTGCCTGGAGTACAGGGGCCAACTATGGCTACACCTTC.

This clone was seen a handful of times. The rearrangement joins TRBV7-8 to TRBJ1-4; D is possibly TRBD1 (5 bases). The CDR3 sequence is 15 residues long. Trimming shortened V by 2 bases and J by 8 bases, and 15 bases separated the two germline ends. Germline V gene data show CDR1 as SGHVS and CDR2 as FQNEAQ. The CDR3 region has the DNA TGTGCCAGCAGCTTATACTCTGGACGGGGGGAAAAACTGTTTTTT. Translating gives CASSLYSGRGEKLFF.

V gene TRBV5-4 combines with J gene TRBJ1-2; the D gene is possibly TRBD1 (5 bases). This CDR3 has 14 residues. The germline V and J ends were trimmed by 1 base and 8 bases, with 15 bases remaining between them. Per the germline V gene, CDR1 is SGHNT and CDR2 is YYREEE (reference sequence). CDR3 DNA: TGTGCCAGCAGCTTGCTGGTAGGGGCGGAGGGCTACACCTTC. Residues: CASSLLVGAEGYTF.

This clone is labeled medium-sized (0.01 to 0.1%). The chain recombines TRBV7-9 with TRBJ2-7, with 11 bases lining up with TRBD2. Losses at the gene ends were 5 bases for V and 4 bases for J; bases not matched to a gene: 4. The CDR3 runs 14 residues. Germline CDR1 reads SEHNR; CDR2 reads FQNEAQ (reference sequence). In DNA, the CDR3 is TGTGCCAGCAGCGTTAGCGGGGGGGCTTACGAGCAGTACTTC. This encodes CASSVSGGAYEQYF.

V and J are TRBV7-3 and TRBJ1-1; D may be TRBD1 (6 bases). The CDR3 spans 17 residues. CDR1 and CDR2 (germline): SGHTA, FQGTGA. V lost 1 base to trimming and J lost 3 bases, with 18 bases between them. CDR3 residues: CASSLIPTYQGYTEAFF. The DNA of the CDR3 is TGTGCCAGCAGCTTAATCCCCACGTACCAGGGGTACACTGAAGCTTTCTTT.

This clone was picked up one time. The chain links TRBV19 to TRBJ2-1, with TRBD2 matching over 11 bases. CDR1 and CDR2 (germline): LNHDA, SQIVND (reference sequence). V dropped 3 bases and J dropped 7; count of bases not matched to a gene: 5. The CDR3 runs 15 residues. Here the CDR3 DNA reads TGTGCCAGTAGTATGATGCTAGCGGGGGGTAATGAGCAGTTCTTC. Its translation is CASSMMLAGGNEQFF.

Here the CDR3 DNA reads TGTGCCAGCAGTTATCGGGGACAGGGGAACACTGAAGCTTTCTTT. Translated, it gives CASSYRGQGNTEAFF. The chain employs TRBV6-6 and TRBJ1-1, with 9 nucleotides matching TRBD1. CDR1 is MNHNY and CDR2 is SVGAGI in the germline V gene (reference sequence). J was trimmed by 1 base and V by 3 bases; bases with no gene match: 3. This CDR3 has 15 amino acids.

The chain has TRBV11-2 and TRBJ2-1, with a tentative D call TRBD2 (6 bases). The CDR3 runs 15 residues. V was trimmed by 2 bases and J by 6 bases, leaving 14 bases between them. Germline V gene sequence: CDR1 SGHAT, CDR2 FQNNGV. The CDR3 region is CASSLIGEAFNEQFF. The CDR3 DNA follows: TGTGCCAGCAGCTTAATAGGGGAGGCGTTCAATGAGCAGTTCTTC. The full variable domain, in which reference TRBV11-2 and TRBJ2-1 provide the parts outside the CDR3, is EAGVAQSPRYKIIEKRQSVAFWCNPISGHATLYWYQQILGQGPKLLIQFQNNGVVDDSQLPKDRFSAERLKGVDSTLKIQPAKLEDSAVYLCASSLIGEAFNEQFFGPGTRLTVL.